This T cell receptor (beta chain) came from a study of cytomegalovirus exposure and HLA in healthy donors. Use of 60 Vbeta and 13 Jbeta primers characterized the PCR. Assay used: immunoSEQ multiplex PCR; TCRdb lists only in-frame clones, some missing. Of 90,000 to 110,000 clones in the sample, approximately 76% were seen once. The CDR3 is 15 amino acids. V lost 2 bases and J 0 bases, leaving 7 bases between the germline ends. In germline, CDR1 is SGHTA, CDR2 FQGTGA. A few counts support this clone. Its antigen is currently unknown. Notes on the study in general: Reports showed the classifier diagnosing cytomegalovirus status with high specificity and sensitivity. Per a later analysis, HLA-associated TCR beta chains showed more clonal expansion than other, equally common TCR beta chains. A later analysis found TCR association rates differed by HLA locus, highest for DRB1 and lowest for HLA-C. Generally TCR sequences proved uncommon, though certain public TCRs appeared in numerous donors.

The chain has TRBV7-3 and TRBJ2-2, with D maybe TRBD2 (5 bases). The source is a woman aged 45-65 years in good health and CMV-seropositive. Sequencing used PBMCs. The CDR3 protein is CASSLGLANTGELFF. The DNA for the CDR3 is TGTGCCAGCAGCTTAGGACTGGCGAACACCGGGGAGCTGTTTTTT.